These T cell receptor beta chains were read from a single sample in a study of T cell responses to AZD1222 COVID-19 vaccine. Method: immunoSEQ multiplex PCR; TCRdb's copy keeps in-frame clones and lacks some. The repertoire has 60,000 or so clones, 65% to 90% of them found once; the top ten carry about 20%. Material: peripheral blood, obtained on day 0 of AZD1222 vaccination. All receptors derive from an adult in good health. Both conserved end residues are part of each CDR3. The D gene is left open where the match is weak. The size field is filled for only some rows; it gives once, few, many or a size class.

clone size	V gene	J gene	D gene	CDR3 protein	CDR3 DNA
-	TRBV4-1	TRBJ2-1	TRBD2	CASGLAGAGNEQFF	TGCGCCAGCGGTCTAGCGGGAGCGGGGAATGAGCAGTTCTTC
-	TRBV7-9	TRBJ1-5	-	CASSPDGDQPQHF	TGTGCCAGCAGCCCGGACGGGGATCAGCCCCAGCATTTT
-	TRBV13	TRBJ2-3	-	CASSSSRRPTDTQYF	TGTGCCAGCAGCTCCTCCCGCCGTCCGACAGATACGCAGTATTTT
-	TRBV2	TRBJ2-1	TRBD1	CASSNRGEQFF	TGTGCCAGCAGTAACAGGGGGGAGCAGTTCTTC
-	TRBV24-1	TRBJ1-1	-	CATSDLNGMGAFF	TGTGCCACCAGTGATTTGAATGGGATGGGAGCTTTCTTT
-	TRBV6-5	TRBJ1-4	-	CASSPGPPEKLFF	TGTGCCAGCAGTCCGGGACCGCCGGAAAAACTGTTTTTT
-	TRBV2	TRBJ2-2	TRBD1	CASSLGQDGTGELFF	TGTGCCAGCAGCCTTGGACAGGACGGCACCGGGGAGCTGTTTTTT
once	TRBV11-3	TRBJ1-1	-	CASSYVAAVVTEAFF	TGTGCCAGCAGCTACGTCGCGGCGGTAGTTACTGAAGCTTTCTTT
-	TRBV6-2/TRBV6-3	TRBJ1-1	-	CASSYRSTEAFF	TGTGCCAGCAGTTACAGGAGCACTGAAGCTTTCTTT
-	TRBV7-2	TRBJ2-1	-	CASSLGQFYNEQFF	TGTGCCAGCAGCTTGGGCCAGTTTTACAATGAGCAGTTCTTC
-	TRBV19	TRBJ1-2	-	CASSITLAEGRNYGYTF	TGTGCCAGTAGTATAACCCTAGCAGAAGGGAGGAACTATGGCTACACCTTC
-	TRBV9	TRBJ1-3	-	CASSPTGSSGNTIYF	TGTGCCAGCAGCCCTACAGGGAGCTCTGGAAACACCATATATTTT
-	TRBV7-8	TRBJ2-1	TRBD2	CASSSGTSGRTPRYNEQFF	TGTGCCAGCAGCTCCGGGACTAGCGGGAGGACCCCGCGCTACAATGAGCAGTTCTTC
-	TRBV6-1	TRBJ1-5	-	CASSDAGNYQPQHF	TGTGCCAGCAGTGACGCCGGGAATTATCAGCCCCAGCATTTT
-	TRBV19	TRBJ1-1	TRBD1	CASNLDREGNTEAFF	TGTGCCAGTAATTTGGACAGGGAGGGGAACACTGAAGCTTTCTTT
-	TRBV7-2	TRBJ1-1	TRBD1	CASSLSRGRWDTEAFF	TGTGCCAGCAGCTTATCCAGGGGGCGATGGGACACTGAAGCTTTCTTT
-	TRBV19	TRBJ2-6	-	CASSIGRKGSGANVLTF	TGTGCCAGTAGTATAGGGAGGAAGGGCTCTGGGGCCAACGTCCTGACTTTC
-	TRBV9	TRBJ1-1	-	CASSVNIDMNTEAFF	TGTGCCAGCAGCGTCAACATAGACATGAACACTGAAGCTTTCTTT
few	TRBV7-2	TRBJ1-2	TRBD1	CASRLGTGTAYGYTF	TGTGCCAGCAGATTAGGGACCGGGACAGCATATGGCTACACCTTC
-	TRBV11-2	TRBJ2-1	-	CASSTSSAEVQFF	TGTGCCAGCAGCACTTCTAGCGCCGAGGTGCAGTTCTTC
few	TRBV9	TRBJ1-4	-	CASSVTATNEKLFF	TGTGCCAGCAGCGTGACAGCAACTAATGAAAAACTGTTTTTT
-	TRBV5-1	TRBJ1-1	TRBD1	CASSPDRGVNTEAFF	TGCGCCAGCAGCCCGGACAGGGGGGTGAACACTGAAGCTTTCTTT
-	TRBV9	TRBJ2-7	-	CASSVESKGYEQYF	TGTGCCAGCAGCGTAGAATCAAAGGGCTACGAGCAGTACTTC
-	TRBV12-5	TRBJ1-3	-	CASGLGGNTIYF	TGTGCTAGTGGCCTCGGAGGAAACACCATATATTTT
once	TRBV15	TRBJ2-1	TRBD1	CATSTGTGRDEQFF	TGTGCCACCAGCACCGGGACAGGGCGCGATGAGCAGTTCTTC
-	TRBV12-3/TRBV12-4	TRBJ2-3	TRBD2	CASSLTSVQYF	TGTGCCAGCAGCCTGACTAGCGTGCAGTATTTT
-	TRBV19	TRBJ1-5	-	CASSNTPAEPQHF	TGTGCCAGTAGTAACACCCCGGCGGAGCCCCAGCATTTT
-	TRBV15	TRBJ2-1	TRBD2	CATSRDTSGRLYEQFF	TGTGCCACCAGCAGAGATACTAGCGGGAGATTGTATGAGCAGTTCTTC
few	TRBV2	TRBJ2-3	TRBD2	CASVAGDIRDTQYF	TGTGCCAGTGTAGCGGGAGACATTCGAGATACGCAGTATTTT
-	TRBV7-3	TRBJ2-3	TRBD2	CASSLGLAGGSDTQYF	TGTGCCAGCAGCTTGGGACTAGCGGGAGGGTCAGATACGCAGTATTTT
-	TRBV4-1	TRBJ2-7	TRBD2	CASSQGTLAGYYEQYF	TGCGCCAGCAGCCAAGGAACACTAGCGGGATACTACGAGCAGTACTTC
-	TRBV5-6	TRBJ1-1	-	CASSGAYRATEAFF	TGTGCCAGCAGCGGTGCATATAGGGCGACTGAAGCTTTCTTT
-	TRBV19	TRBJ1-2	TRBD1	CASHQTGDYGYTF	TGTGCCAGCCACCAGACAGGGGACTATGGCTACACCTTC
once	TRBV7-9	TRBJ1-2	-	CASSLVRSSYGYTF	TGTGCCAGCAGCTTAGTCAGATCCAGCTATGGCTACACCTTC
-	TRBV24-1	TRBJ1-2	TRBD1	CATSSRGIGYTF	TGTGCCACCAGTTCCAGGGGGATTGGCTACACCTTC
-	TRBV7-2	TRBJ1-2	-	CASSLERFYGYTF	TGTGCCAGCAGCTTAGAACGGTTTTATGGCTACACCTTC
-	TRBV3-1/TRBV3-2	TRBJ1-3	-	CASSQGGDTIYF	TGTGCCAGCAGCCAAGGTGGAGACACCATATATTTT
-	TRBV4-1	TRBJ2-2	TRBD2	CASSSFGLAGKTGELFF	TGCGCCAGCAGCTCATTTGGACTAGCGGGAAAAACCGGGGAGCTGTTTTTT
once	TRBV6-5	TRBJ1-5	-	CASSPREGTGQPQHF	TGTGCCAGCAGTCCCCGGGAAGGGACGGGGCAGCCCCAGCATTTT
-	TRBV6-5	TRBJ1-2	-	CASSYEGDYGYTF	TGTGCCAGCAGTTACGAGGGGGACTATGGCTACACCTTC
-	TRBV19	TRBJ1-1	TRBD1	CASSIPGGTEAFF	TGTGCCAGTTCTATCCCAGGGGGCACTGAAGCTTTCTTT
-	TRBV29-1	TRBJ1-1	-	CSVVQGNTEAFF	TGCAGCGTTGTACAAGGGAACACTGAAGCTTTCTTT
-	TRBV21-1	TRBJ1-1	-	CASSRWGTTEAFF	TGTGCCAGCAGCAGATGGGGTACGACTGAAGCTTTCTTT
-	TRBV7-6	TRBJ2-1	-	CASSSQLPSVGVGTNEQFF	TGTGCCAGCAGCTCCCAACTACCTAGCGTGGGAGTTGGCACAAATGAGCAGTTCTTC
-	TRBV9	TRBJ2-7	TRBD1	CASSPSGQELYEQYF	TGTGCCAGCAGCCCATCGGGACAGGAACTATACGAGCAGTACTTC
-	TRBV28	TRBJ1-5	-	CASSFRAWDQPQHF	TGTGCCAGCAGTTTTAGGGCCTGGGATCAGCCCCAGCATTTT
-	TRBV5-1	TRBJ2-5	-	CASSLRQDKETQYF	TGCGCCAGCAGCTTGCGGCAGGACAAAGAGACCCAGTACTTC
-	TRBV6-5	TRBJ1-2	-	CASSYSGADGYTF	TGTGCCAGCAGTTACTCAGGGGCGGATGGCTACACCTTC
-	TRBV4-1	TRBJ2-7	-	CASSQVGGPSEQYF	TGCGCCAGCAGCCAAGTAGGGGGGCCCTCCGAGCAGTACTTC
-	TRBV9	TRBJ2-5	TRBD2	CASSGGLRESGRTQYF	TGTGCCAGCAGCGGTGGGTTACGTGAGAGCGGGAGGACCCAGTACTTC
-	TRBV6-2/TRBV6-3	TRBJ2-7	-	CASSVINRGGYEQYF	TGTGCCAGCAGCGTTATAAATAGAGGGGGCTACGAGCAGTACTTC
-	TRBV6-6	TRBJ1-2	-	CASSPRFGGRQGRTSIGANYGYTF	TGTGCCAGCAGTCCACGATTTGGGGGCCGCCAAGGACGGACTTCAATTGGAGCTAACTATGGCTACACCTTC
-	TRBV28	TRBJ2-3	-	CASSQNMDTQYF	TGTGCCAGCAGTCAGAATATGGATACGCAGTATTTT
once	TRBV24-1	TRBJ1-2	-	CATSDVDRNYGYTF	TGTGCCACCAGTGATGTAGACCGTAACTATGGCTACACCTTC
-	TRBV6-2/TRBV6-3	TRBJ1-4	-	CASSNSVNEKLFF	TGTGCCAGCAGTAACAGCGTGAATGAAAAACTGTTTTTT
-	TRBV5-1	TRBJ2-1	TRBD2	CASSFRTSGASYNEQFF	TGCGCCAGCAGCTTTAGGACTAGCGGGGCTTCCTACAATGAGCAGTTCTTC
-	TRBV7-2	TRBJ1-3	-	CASSLLGTFSGNTIYF	TGTGCCAGCAGCTTACTCGGCACTTTCTCTGGAAACACCATATATTTT